Reported below is one T cell receptor beta chain. The sample holds a few counts of this clonotype. What antigen it recognizes has not been identified. Per-base quality was not reported, and no clone a single base away is much larger than it. The library was produced with 5' RACE. Data came from an Illumina HiSeq 2500. A second PCR of roughly 6 to 11 cycles was run with a J-beta primer mix and a sample-barcoded 5' primer. A unique molecular identifier was introduced onto each TCR beta cDNA molecule by a template-switch 5' adaptor carrying 12 random nucleotides. Each sample yielded at least 2.5 million CDR3-containing paired-end reads. First-strand cDNA was synthesized from all RNA with the Mint cDNA synthesis kit, primed by a TRBC-specific oligonucleotide. Following uracil-DNA glycosylase treatment, all cDNA underwent a first 18-cycle PCR with the universal primers M1SS and BC2_uni_R. As for the original processing: For normalization, 1 million high-quality reads were randomly selected from each sample, with every read carrying a distinct molecular identifier. Reads sharing molecular identifiers were discarded rather than binned into consensus sequences. CDR3 identification, clonotype clustering and error correction used MiTCR with a Q25 quality threshold and the strictest error-elimination algorithm. A nonparametric unseen species model with Euler transformation was used to estimate lower-bound total TCR beta diversity. TCRdb handled the public reads itself, with Q25 trimming in fastp and clone calling in MiXCR, and kept productive beta chains. Duplicate CDR3 protein sequences are folded into a single record with the most common DNA and genes. Here the V and J calls rest on TCRdb's processing, not on the authors' analysis. Present in this sample are about 780,000 distinct CDR3 sequences, around 50% of which were seen just once. The ten biggest clones cover less than 20% of the sample.

Per the germline V gene, SGHTA is the CDR1 and FQGNSA is the CDR2. Here V drops 2 bases and J drops 3 bases, and the junction holds 17 bases not matched to any gene. The CDR3 contains 20 residues, cysteine and phenylalanine counted. The kept DNA is CDR3 alone, 60 bases in frame from the first base. The entry originates in a study of blood T cells in healthy people across ages (dated by TCRdb to about 2015). A note on the overall study: In model experiments, template switching captured roughly one uniquely barcoded TCR beta cDNA molecule for every two T cells. Donors were grouped into four age groups: young (average about 15 years), middle-aged (39), aged (about 60) and long-lived (over 80). To track age-related changes in TCR beta repertoire diversity, the study relied on deep sequencing normalized with unique cDNA molecular identifiers. Two additional independent replicas of 1 million unique cDNA reads from the same blood draw were analyzed for two donors (one aged 18 to 30 and one aged 80 or older). To avoid experimental bias, donors of different ages were distributed randomly across sequencing lanes.

Points the paper makes about the study in general: Compared with the aged group, more naive CD4+ T cells, fewer expanded clones and increased TCR diversity were shown by the long-lived group, suggesting age selection. Observed TCR beta diversity correlated strongly with the percentage of naive T cells measured by flow cytometry. Because donor CMV infection status was unknown, age-related changes in expanded clonotypes were potentially confounded. Total diversity estimates from one million sequenced T cells were considered lower bounds and underestimates. Because profiling used bulk unsorted PBMCs, naive and antigen-experienced compartments could not be compared conclusively. Observed TCR beta diversity per million T cells fell roughly linearly with age, and a significant reduction was already apparent by age about 38.

The roughly 39 donors, aged about 6 to 100 years, were systemically healthy Caucasian individuals from Russia. Approximately 9.3 milliliters of peripheral blood were collected from each donor into EDTA-treated Vacutainer tubes. Ficoll-Paque density-gradient centrifugation was used to isolate PBMCs, with at least 6 million per sample. Trizol reagent was used to extract total RNA from PBMCs, with at least 6 micrograms per sample. For every donor, flow cytometry on a PBMC aliquot measured the percentage of naive CD45RAhigh/CD27high T cells. Here the chain combines TRBV7-2 and TRBJ2-3, with 10 bases matching TRBD2. Material: blood. This TCR came from a man of 80 years or more in good health. The sequence in DNA is TGTGCCAGCAGCTTATTCCAGCTAGCGGGAGCCCTGATCGAAACAGATACGCAGTATTTT. This translates into CASSLFQLAGALIETDTQYF. The CDR3 plus the reference TRBV7-2 and TRBJ2-3 genes for the other parts give the full variable domain: GAGVSQSPSNKVTEKGKDVELRCDPISGHTALYWYRQSLGQGLEFLIYFQGNSAPDKSGLPSDRFSAERTGGSVSTLTIQRTQQEDSAVYLCASSLFQLAGALIETDTQYFGPGTRLTVL.